This T cell receptor (beta chain) is drawn from a study of CD8 T cells in Susac syndrome. CDR3 length: 15 amino acids. V was cut by 0 bases and J by 4 bases, with 13 bases left in between. CDR1 is SGHRS, CDR2 YFSETQ, per germline. After extraction with the RNeasy kit, roughly 0.45 to 1 ug of the RNA was reverse transcribed using random hexamers. By means of immunoSEQ multiplex PCR, TCR beta CDR3 spanning 54 Vbeta and 13 Jbeta underwent amplification. TCRdb independently ran MiXCR on the immunoSEQ multiplex PCR reads; one entry per CDR3 protein. The repertoire holds around 140,000 distinct CDR3 sequences, with around 96% as singletons. CD8+ and CD4+ T cells from blood underwent TCR beta sequencing. Treatment-naive patients with stable or active relapsing-remitting disease served as multiple sclerosis controls.

This receptor was taken from a human donor with multiple sclerosis. What was sequenced was CD4+ T cells from PBMCs. The chain has TRBV5-1 and TRBJ2-5; a weak D match, TRBD2 (6 bases). CDR3: CASSLDVRSGETQYF. The CDR3 DNA reads TGCGCCAGCAGCTTGGATGTTCGTAGCGGAGAGACCCAGTACTTC.